The clone carrying this T cell receptor beta chain was detected only a few times. V shed 4 bases and J 2 bases; nucleotides not matched to a gene: 11. CDR1 is ENHRY, CDR2 SYGVKD, per germline. This CDR3 has 16 residues. These data are taken from a study of blood T cell repertoires in COVID-19. In the study overall: Italy, Spain and the United States were the sources of the convalescent and acute COVID-19 samples. T cells, B-cell-depleted T cells, or PBMCs provided the cDNA or gDNA that served as material.

In the authors' workflow: Reference gene primer amplification gave estimated nucleated cell counts. Produced via immunoSEQ multiplex PCR; TCRdb's table is partial and in-frame only. For V, J and clone size, that table is used; D and trimming come from the DNA. The sample carries roughly 300,000 clones, about 90% recorded once. This sequence originates from a woman aged 45 to 65 who had recovered from COVID-19. The sequencing input was peripheral blood. The gene calls are TRBV10-3 and TRBJ2-7; 7 nucleotides line up with TRBD1. In DNA, the CDR3 is TGTGCCATCAGTGGGGCAGGGGGTTACCGAACCTACGAGCAGTACTTC. Translated: CAISGAGGYRTYEQYF.